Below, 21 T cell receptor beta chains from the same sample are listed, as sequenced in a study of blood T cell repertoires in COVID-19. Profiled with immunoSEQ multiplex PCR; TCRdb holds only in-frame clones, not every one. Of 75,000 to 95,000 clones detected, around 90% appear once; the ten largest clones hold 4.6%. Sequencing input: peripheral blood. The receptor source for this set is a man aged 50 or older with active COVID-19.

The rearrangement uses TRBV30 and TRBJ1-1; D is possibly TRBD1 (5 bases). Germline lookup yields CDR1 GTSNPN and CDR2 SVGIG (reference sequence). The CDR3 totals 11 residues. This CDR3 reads CGFDRNTEAFF. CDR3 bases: TGTGGATTCGACAGGAACACTGAAGCTTTCTTT. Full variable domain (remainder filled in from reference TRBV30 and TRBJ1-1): SQTIHQWPATLVQPVGSPLSLECTVEGTSNPNLYWYRQAAGRGLQLLFYSVGIGQISSEVPQNLSASRPQDRQFILSSKKLLLSDSGFYLCGFDRNTEAFFGQGTRLTVV.

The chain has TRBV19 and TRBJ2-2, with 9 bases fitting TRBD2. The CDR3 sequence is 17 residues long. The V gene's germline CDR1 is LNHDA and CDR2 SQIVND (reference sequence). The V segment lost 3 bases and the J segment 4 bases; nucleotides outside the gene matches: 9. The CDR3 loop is CASSIIAGGRRTGELFF. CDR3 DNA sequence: TGTGCCAGTAGTATTATCGCGGGGGGGCGGCGCACCGGGGAGCTGTTTTTT.

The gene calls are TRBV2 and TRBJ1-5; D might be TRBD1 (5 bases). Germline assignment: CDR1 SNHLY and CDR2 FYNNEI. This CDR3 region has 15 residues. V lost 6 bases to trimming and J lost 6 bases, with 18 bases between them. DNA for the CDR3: TGTGCCAGCAGCCAAAGGGTGGCGGGGGGTCAGCCCCAGCATTTT. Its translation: CASSQRVAGGQPQHF.

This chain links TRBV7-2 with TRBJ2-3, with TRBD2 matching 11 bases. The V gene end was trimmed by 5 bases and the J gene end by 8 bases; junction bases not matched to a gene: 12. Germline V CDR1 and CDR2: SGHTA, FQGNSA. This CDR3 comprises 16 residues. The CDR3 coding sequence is TGTGCCAGCAGCACTACTAGCGGGGGTCTGTGGTTTACGCAGTATTTT. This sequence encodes CASSTTSGGLWFTQYF.

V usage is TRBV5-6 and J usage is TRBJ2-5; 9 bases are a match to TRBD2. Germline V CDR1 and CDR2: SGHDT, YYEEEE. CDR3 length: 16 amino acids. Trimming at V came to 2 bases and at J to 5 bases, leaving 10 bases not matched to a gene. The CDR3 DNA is TGTGCCAGCAGCTTAGCCCCAGCGGGGGGCCGGGAGACCCAGTACTTC. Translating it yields CASSLAPAGGRETQYF.

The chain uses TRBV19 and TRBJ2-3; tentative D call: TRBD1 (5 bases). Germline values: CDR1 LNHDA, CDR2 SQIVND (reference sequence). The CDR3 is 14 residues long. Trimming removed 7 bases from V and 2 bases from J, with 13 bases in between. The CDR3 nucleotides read TGTGCCAGTAAGGACGTGGGGCACACAGATACGCAGTATTTT. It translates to CASKDVGHTDTQYF.

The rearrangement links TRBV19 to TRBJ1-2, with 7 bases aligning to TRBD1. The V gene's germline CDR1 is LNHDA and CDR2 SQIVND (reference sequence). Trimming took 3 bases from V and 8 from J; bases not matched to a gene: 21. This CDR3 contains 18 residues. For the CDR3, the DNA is TGTGCCAGTAGTATTTGGGGGGACAGCCGGAACAGCCGGGAAGGCTACACCTTC. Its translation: CASSIWGDSRNSREGYTF.

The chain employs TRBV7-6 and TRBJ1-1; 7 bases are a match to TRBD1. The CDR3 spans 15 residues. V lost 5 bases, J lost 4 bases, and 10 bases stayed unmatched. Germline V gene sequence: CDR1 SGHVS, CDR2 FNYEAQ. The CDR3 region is CASSASTQGGTEAFF. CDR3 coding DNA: TGTGCCAGCAGCGCTAGCACGCAGGGGGGCACTGAAGCTTTCTTT.

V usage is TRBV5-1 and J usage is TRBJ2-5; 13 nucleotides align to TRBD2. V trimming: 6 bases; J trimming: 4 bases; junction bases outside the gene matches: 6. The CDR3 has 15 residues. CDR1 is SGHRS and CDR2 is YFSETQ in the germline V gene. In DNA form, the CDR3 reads TGCGCCAGCACTACTAGCGGGGGGGCGTCAGAGACCCAGTACTTC. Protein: CASTTSGGASETQYF.

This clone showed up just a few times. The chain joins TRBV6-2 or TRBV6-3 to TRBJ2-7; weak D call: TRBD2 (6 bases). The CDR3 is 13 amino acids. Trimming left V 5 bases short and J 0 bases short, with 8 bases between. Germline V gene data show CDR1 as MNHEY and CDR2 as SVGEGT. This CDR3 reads CASSGGVSYEQYF. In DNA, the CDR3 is TGTGCCAGCAGTGGCGGGGTCTCCTACGAGCAGTACTTC.

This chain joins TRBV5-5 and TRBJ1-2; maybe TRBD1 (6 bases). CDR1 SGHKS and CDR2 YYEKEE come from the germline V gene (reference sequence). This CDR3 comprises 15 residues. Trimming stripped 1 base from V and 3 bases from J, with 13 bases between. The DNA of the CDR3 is TGTGCCAGCAGCTTGATTGGGGGCGCTTACTATGGCTACACCTTC. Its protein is CASSLIGGAYYGYTF.

The CDR3 here is CASSIGTNNEQFF. The CDR3 bases are TGCGCCAGCAGCATAGGGACAAACAATGAGCAGTTCTTC. The genes are TRBV5-1 and TRBJ2-1; D might be TRBD1 (6 bases). This CDR3 is built from 13 residues. V lost 4 bases and J 5 bases, leaving 10 bases between the germline ends. Germline lookup yields CDR1 SGHRS and CDR2 YFSETQ.

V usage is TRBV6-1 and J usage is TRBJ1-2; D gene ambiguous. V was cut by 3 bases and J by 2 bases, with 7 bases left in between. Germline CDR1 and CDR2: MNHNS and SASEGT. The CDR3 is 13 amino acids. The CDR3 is CASSDVVNYGYTF. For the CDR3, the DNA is TGTGCCAGCAGTGATGTAGTGAACTATGGCTACACCTTC.

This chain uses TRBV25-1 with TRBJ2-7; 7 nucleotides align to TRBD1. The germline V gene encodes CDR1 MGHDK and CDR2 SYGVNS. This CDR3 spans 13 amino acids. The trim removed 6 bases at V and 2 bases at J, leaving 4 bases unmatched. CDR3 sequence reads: CASSRGSAYEQYF. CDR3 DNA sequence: TGTGCCAGCAGCAGGGGGTCCGCCTACGAGCAGTACTTC.

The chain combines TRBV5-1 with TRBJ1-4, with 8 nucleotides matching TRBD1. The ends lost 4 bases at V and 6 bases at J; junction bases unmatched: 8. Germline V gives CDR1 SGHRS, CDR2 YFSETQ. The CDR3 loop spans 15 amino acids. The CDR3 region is CASSVTGGVDEKLFF. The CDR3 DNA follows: TGCGCCAGCAGCGTTACAGGGGGAGTCGATGAAAAACTGTTTTTT.

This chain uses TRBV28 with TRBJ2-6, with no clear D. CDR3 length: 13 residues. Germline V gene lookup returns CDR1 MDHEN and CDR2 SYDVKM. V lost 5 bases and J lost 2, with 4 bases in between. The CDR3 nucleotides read TGTGCCAGCAGTGTAACTGGGGCCAACGTCCTGACTTTC. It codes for CASSVTGANVLTF.

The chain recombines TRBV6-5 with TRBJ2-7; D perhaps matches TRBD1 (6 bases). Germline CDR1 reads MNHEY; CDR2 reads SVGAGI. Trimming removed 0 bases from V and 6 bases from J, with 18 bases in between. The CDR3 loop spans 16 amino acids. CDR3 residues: CASSYSRSGVRPEQYF. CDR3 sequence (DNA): TGTGCCAGCAGTTACTCGCGGTCAGGGGTCCGACCCGAGCAGTACTTC.

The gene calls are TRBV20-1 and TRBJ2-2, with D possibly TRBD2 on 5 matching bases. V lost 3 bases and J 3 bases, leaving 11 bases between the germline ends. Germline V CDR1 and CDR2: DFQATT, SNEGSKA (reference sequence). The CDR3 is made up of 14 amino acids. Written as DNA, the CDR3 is TGCAGTGCTAGTGGTCTAGCCTACACCGGGGAGCTGTTTTTT. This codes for CSASGLAYTGELFF.

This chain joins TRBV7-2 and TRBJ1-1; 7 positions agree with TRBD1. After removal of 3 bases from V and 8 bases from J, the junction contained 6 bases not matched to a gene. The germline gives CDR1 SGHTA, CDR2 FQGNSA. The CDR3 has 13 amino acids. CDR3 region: CASSLRDRGEAFF. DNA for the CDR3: TGTGCCAGCAGCTTGAGGGACAGAGGGGAAGCTTTCTTT.

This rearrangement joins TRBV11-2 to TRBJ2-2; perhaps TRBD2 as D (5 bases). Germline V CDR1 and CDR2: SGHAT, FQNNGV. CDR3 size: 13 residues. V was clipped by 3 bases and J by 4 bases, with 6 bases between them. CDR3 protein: CASSFRGTGELFF. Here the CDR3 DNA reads TGTGCCAGCAGCTTCCGGGGCACCGGGGAGCTGTTTTTT.

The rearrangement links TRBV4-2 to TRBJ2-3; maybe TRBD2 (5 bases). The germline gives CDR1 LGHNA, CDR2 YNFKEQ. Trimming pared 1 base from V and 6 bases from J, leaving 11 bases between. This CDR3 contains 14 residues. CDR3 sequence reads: CASSQGTLSDTQYF. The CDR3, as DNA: TGTGCCAGCAGCCAAGGGACTCTGTCGGATACGCAGTATTTT.